Shown below are 18 T cell receptor beta chains from a single sample sequenced in a study of T cell clones after liver transplantation. Sequencing was performed with immunoSEQ multiplex PCR; in TCRdb, only in-frame clones are kept and a portion is missing. The data hold around 120,000 clones, with 90% observed a single time. The material sequenced was CD4+ T cells from blood, taken 12 months after liver transplant. The receptor set was obtained from a human patient who received a liver transplant. Certain T cells may be donor cells from the graft.

J is TRBJ2-7 and V is TRBV5-1, with D uncertain. CDR1 SGHRS and CDR2 YFSETQ come from the germline V gene. V dropped 0 bases and J dropped 2 bases, with 6 bases sitting between them. The CDR3 sequence is 13 residues long. The CDR3 region has the DNA TGCGCCAGCAGCTTGGACGGACCCTACGAGCAGTACTTC. Translating gives CASSLDGPYEQYF.

The chain carries TRBV18 and TRBJ1-2; D uncertain. Trimming cost V 6 bases and J 0 bases, with 5 bases left between them. The germline V gene encodes CDR1 KGHSH and CDR2 LQKENI. This CDR3 has 12 amino acids. The CDR3 reads CASSPANYGYTF. CDR3 sequence (DNA): TGTGCCAGCTCCCCGGCTAACTATGGCTACACCTTC.

This clone was picked up one time. The chain joins TRBV6-6 to TRBJ2-5; D is undetermined. Germline-derived CDR1 and CDR2 are MNHNY and SVGAGI (reference sequence). Trimming pared 3 bases from V and 1 base from J, leaving 6 bases between. The CDR3 is 13 amino acids. This CDR3 is CASSYIAQETQYF. The CDR3 nucleotides read TGTGCCAGCAGTTATATCGCCCAAGAGACCCAGTACTTC.

The rearrangement joins TRBV6-1 to TRBJ2-7, with TRBD1 identical over 8 bases. Germline V CDR1 and CDR2: MNHNS, SASEGT. The CDR3 has 14 residues. Trimming took 2 bases from V and 2 from J; bases not matched to a gene: 2. CDR3 sequence: CASSEQGATYEQYF. CDR3 nucleotides: TGTGCCAGCAGTGAACAGGGGGCCACCTACGAGCAGTACTTC.

This chain links TRBV5-1 with TRBJ2-5; the D gene could be TRBD1 or TRBD2 (5 bases each). This CDR3 spans 14 amino acids. V lost 4 bases and J lost 3, with 13 bases in between. The V gene's germline CDR1 is SGHRS and CDR2 YFSETQ. CDR3 sequence: CASSQIGTEETQYF. CDR3 in DNA: TGCGCCAGCAGCCAAATCGGGACGGAAGAGACCCAGTACTTC.

This clone appeared a few times. The rearrangement uses TRBV29-1 and TRBJ2-7; D remains ambiguous. Germline V gene sequence: CDR1 SQVTM, CDR2 ANQGSEA. The ends were cut back, 1 base at V and 0 bases at J, with 10 bases in the middle. The CDR3 is made up of 14 amino acids. CDR3 nucleotides: TGCAGCGTTGAAGGCCACAAAGACTCCTACGAGCAGTACTTC. Protein sequence: CSVEGHKDSYEQYF.

The chain couples TRBV5-1 to TRBJ2-7, with D perhaps matching TRBD1 (8 bases). V was shortened by 0 bases and J by 3 bases, with 10 bases between the two germline ends. Germline CDR1 and CDR2: SGHRS and YFSETQ. This CDR3 contains 14 residues. This chain's CDR3 is CASSLDRGGYEQYF. In DNA, the CDR3 is TGCGCCAGCAGCTTGGACAGGGGGGGCTACGAGCAGTACTTC. Variable domain in full (rest from reference TRBV5-1 and TRBJ2-7): KAGVTQTPRYLIKTRGQQVTLSCSPISGHRSVSWYQQTPGQGLQFLFEYFSETQRNKGNFPGRFSGRQFSNSRSEMNVSTLELGDSALYLCASSLDRGGYEQYFGPGTRLTVT.

The CDR3 loop is CASSIGLAGGLGEQFF. The CDR3 DNA follows: TGCGCCAGCAGCATCGGACTAGCGGGAGGACTAGGTGAGCAGTTCTTC. V gene TRBV10-2 combines with J gene TRBJ2-1; 14 nucleotides align to TRBD2. The CDR3 consists of 16 residues. Trimming took 6 bases from V and 9 from J; bases not matched to a gene: 10. Germline V gene data show CDR1 as WSHSY and CDR2 as SAAADI.

This clone was observed once. The chain employs TRBV9 and TRBJ1-3, with a weak D call TRBD1 (6 bases). Trimming took 4 bases from V and 8 from J, leaving 22 bases between them. Germline V lookup: CDR1 SGDLS, CDR2 YYNGEE. The CDR3 covers 16 residues. The CDR3 is CASSQSMDSNLDTIYF. The CDR3 DNA sequence: TGTGCCAGCAGCCAGAGCATGGACAGCAACCTGGACACCATATATTTT. The entire variable domain, with the rest obtained from reference TRBV9 and TRBJ1-3, is as follows: DSGVTQTPKHLITATGQRVTLRCSPRSGDLSVYWYQQSLDQGLQFLIQYYNGEERAKGNILERFSAQQFPDLHSELNLSSLELGDSALYFCASSQSMDSNLDTIYFGEGSWLTVV.

The V call is TRBV28, the J call TRBJ1-1; maybe TRBD1 (6 bases). This CDR3 has 13 amino acids. Germline lookup yields CDR1 MDHEN and CDR2 SYDVKM. With 7 bases removed from V and 0 bases from J, the gap between germline ends came to 9 bases. The chain's CDR3 is CASTTGLNTEAFF. The CDR3 DNA is TGTGCCAGCACGACAGGTTTGAACACTGAAGCTTTCTTT. The full variable domain, rest sourced from reference TRBV28 and TRBJ1-1, is DVKVTQSSRYLVKRTGEKVFLECVQDMDHENMFWYRQDPGLGLRLIYFSYDVKMKEKGDIPEGYSVSREKKERFSLILESASTNQTSMYLCASTTGLNTEAFFGQGTRLTVV.

This clone has a single count. The chain couples TRBV30 to TRBJ2-2; tentative D call: TRBD1 (6 bases). V shed 0 bases and J shed 6 bases, with 14 bases lying between them. CDR1 and CDR2 from the germline V gene are GTSNPN and SVGIG (reference sequence). CDR3 size: 15 residues. CDR3 DNA sequence: TGTGCCTGGAGTGTGTCAGGGGCCCTCCCCGGGGAGCTGTTTTTT. Translated: CAWSVSGALPGELFF. The full variable domain, its missing parts supplied by reference TRBV30 and TRBJ2-2, is SQTIHQWPATLVQPVGSPLSLECTVEGTSNPNLYWYRQAAGRGLQLLFYSVGIGQISSEVPQNLSASRPQDRQFILSSKKLLLSDSGFYLCAWSVSGALPGELFFGEGSRLTVL.

The chain combines TRBV10-2 with TRBJ1-3; D ambiguous. The CDR3 runs to 18 residues. With 0 bases removed from V and 0 bases from J, the gap between germline ends came to 15 bases. Germline assignment: CDR1 WSHSY and CDR2 SAAADI. In DNA form, the CDR3 reads TGCGCCAGCAGTGAGTCGACTCGAGCCCTGAACTCTGGAAACACCATATATTTT. This sequence encodes CASSESTRALNSGNTIYF.

The rearrangement uses TRBV27 and TRBJ2-1, with 10 nucleotides matching TRBD2. The CDR3 length is 13 residues. The V gene's germline CDR1 is MNHEY and CDR2 SMNVEV (reference sequence). V lost 7 bases, J lost 10 bases, and 7 bases stayed unmatched. CDR3 loop: CASKLAGTGEQFF. CDR3 nucleotide sequence: TGTGCCAGCAAACTAGCGGGGACTGGGGAGCAGTTCTTC.

This clone was picked up one time. The chain carries TRBV2 and TRBJ2-5, with TRBD1 matching 7 bases. Germline-derived CDR1 and CDR2 are SNHLY and FYNNEI. This CDR3 has 13 residues. Germline trimming cut 4 bases from V and 5 bases from J; bases unmatched to any gene: 4. CDR3 in amino acids: CASSGGQYETQYF. The DNA for the CDR3 is TGTGCCAGCAGTGGGGGACAGTACGAGACCCAGTACTTC. The full variable domain, rest sourced from reference TRBV2 and TRBJ2-5, is EPEVTQTPSHQVTQMGQEVILRCVPISNHLYFYWYRQILGQKVEFLVSFYNNEISEKSEIFDDQFSVERPDGSNFTLKIRSTKLEDSAMYFCASSGGQYETQYFGPGTRLLVL.

The V gene is TRBV5-1, the J gene TRBJ1-1, with D tentatively TRBD1 (5 bases). The CDR3 runs 15 residues. The germline V and J ends were trimmed by 0 bases and 1 base, with 10 bases remaining between them. Per germline, CDR1 SGHRS and CDR2 YFSETQ. The CDR3 loop reads CASSLGSGQNTEAFF. In nucleotides, the CDR3 is TGCGCCAGCAGCTTGGGCTCAGGGCAGAACACTGAAGCTTTCTTT.

This chain links TRBV18 with TRBJ2-1, with 7 bases fitting TRBD2. The CDR3 covers 15 residues. The ends lost 2 bases at V and 9 bases at J; junction bases unmatched: 10. The V gene's germline CDR1 is KGHSH and CDR2 LQKENI. CDR3 loop: CASSPKGTGGLEQFF. CDR3 DNA: TGTGCCAGCTCACCAAAAGGGACGGGAGGTCTTGAGCAGTTCTTC.

This sequence joins TRBV29-1 and TRBJ2-7; maybe TRBD1 (6 bases). The CDR3 is 11 amino acids. The V and J ends lost 6 bases and 4 bases respectively, with 10 bases between them. The V gene's germline CDR1 is SQVTM and CDR2 ANQGSEA. For the CDR3, the DNA is TGCAGCGTATACAGGGCTTACGAGCAGTACTTC. Protein sequence: CSVYRAYEQYF.

This clone showed up many times. The genes are TRBV19 and TRBJ2-1; no definite D call. The CDR3 has 12 amino acids. V lost 0 bases to trimming and J lost 10 bases, with 7 bases between them. Germline assignment: CDR1 LNHDA and CDR2 SQIVND (reference sequence). Here the CDR3 reads CASSIDRYEQFF. In DNA form, the CDR3 reads TGTGCCAGTAGTATAGATCGCTACGAGCAGTTCTTC.